This TCR beta chain comes out of a study of technical replicates of blood from several donors. This CDR3 has 13 residues. Germline lookup yields CDR1 SEHNR and CDR2 FQNEAQ (reference sequence). J was trimmed by 7 bases and V by 8 bases; bases with no gene match: 8. Sequencing was performed with immunoSEQ multiplex PCR; in TCRdb, only in-frame clones are kept and a portion is missing. The table records some 80,000 clones, 95% to 98% of them present only once. This clone was picked up one time. This TCR derives from a human donor in good health. J is TRBJ2-3 and V is TRBV7-9, with 8 bases matching TRBD2. Input material: T cells isolated from PBMCs. CDR3 DNA sequence: TGTGCCAGCGCCGGGACTAGAGACTATACGCAGTATTTT. Protein: CASAGTRDYTQYF. Full variable domain (rest looked up from reference TRBV7-9 and TRBJ2-3): DTGVSQNPRHKITKRGQNVTFRCDPISEHNRLYWYRQTLGQGPEFLTYFQNEAQLEKSRLLSDRFSAERPKGSFSTLEIQRTEQGDSAMYLCASAGTRDYTQYFGPGTRLTVL.